Sequencing of this T cell receptor beta chain was carried out in a study of T cell responses to AZD1222 COVID-19 vaccine. Broader study findings: Along spike, vaccine-associated CD4 TCRs were found throughout, with dominance at 160-218 and 743-854. Unmutated variant regions reportedly attract nearly half of all spike-specific TCRs. The sample set comprised mostly white British donors with more females, and clonal diversity was possibly underestimated. Spike-specific TCR breadth rose after two AZD1222 doses, and depth rose as well.

Concerning this clone itself: Antigen specificity is unknown.

Germline-derived CDR1 and CDR2 are LNHNV and YYDKDF (reference sequence). The CDR3 has 15 amino acids. The junction had 12 bases not matched to a gene; V was cut back by 0 bases and J by 12 bases. Libraries were prepared by immunoSEQ multiplex PCR; TCRdb keeps only in-frame clonotypes and omits some of them. Of tens of thousands of clones listed, 80% to 90% are singletons. The V gene is TRBV15, the J gene TRBJ1-1; 8 bases are a match to TRBD1. The sequence came from an adult in good health. This sample comprised peripheral blood, obtained on day 0 of AZD1222 vaccination. The CDR3 spells CATSRDGSQGVSTFF. The CDR3 bases are TGTGCCACCAGCAGAGATGGTTCACAGGGGGTGTCAACTTTCTTT.